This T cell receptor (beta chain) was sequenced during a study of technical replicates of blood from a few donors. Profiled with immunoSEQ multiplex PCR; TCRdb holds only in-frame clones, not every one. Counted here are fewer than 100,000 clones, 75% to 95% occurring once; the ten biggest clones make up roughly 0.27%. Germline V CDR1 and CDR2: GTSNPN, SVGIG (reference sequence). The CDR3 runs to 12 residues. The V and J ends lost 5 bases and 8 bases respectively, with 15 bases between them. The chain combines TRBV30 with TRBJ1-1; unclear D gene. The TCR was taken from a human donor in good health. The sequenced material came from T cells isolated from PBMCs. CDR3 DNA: TGTGCCTGGGGAGGATTGGAAAGAGAAGCTTTCTTT. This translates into CAWGGLEREAFF.